Shown below are 6 T cell receptor beta chains from a single sample sequenced in a study of regulatory T cells in long-lasting Graves disease. Time point given: newly diagnosed GD, antithyroid drugs for less than 3 months. With RNA extracted from PBMCs as input, the TCR library was made. Investigators prepared the TCR beta libraries by applying iRepertoire HTBI primers and Arm-PCR of CDR3 regions. Each CDR3 protein gets one entry after TCRdb re-called the multiplex PCR reads with MiXCR. The table includes 350,000 to 450,000 distinct CDR3 sequences, 15% detected once. Another study also made use of these data, one on T cells in Graves' hyperthyroidism and ophthalmopathy.

The source material was peripheral blood mononuclear cells (PBMCs), sampled at new diagnosis, from a patient treated with antithyroid drugs. The origin of the receptors is a woman between 35 and 50 years old with Graves disease.

At least ten counts were recorded for this clonotype. The V and J genes are TRBV18 and TRBJ2-7; D is possibly TRBD1 (6 bases). CDR3 length equals 14 residues. Trimming removed 8 bases at V and 0 bases at J, with 14 bases between. The V gene's germline CDR1 is KGHSH and CDR2 LQKENI. DNA for the CDR3: TGTGCCAGCAGCCCTCCGACAGGCTCCTACGAGCAGTACTTC. Translating it yields CASSPPTGSYEQYF.

This clonotype was counted at least ten times. This chain links TRBV12-3 or TRBV12-4 with TRBJ2-1, with 9 bases that match TRBD2. This CDR3 is 16 amino acids long. The J segment lost 3 bases and the V segment lost 0 bases, leaving 3 bases of the junction unmatched. CDR3 sequence: CASSLATSGVYNEQFF. Here the CDR3 DNA reads TGTGCCAGCAGTTTAGCGACTAGCGGTGTCTACAATGAGCAGTTCTTC.

This clonotype was seen ten or more times. The chain has TRBV5-1 and TRBJ1-1; D gene unclear. Germline lookup yields CDR1 SGHRS and CDR2 YFSETQ. The CDR3 has 16 amino acids. V was cut by 0 bases and J by 1 base, with 13 bases left in between. DNA for the CDR3: TGCGCCAGCAGCTTGGGGTCCCGGGCGTGGAACACTGAAGCTTTCTTT. Encoded protein: CASSLGSRAWNTEAFF.

Ten or more counts support this clonotype. The genes are TRBV20-1 and TRBJ2-1; 9 bases match TRBD2. The length of the CDR3 is 14 residues. Germline V gene sequence: CDR1 DFQATT, CDR2 SNEGSKA (reference sequence). Trimming removed 6 bases from V and 8 bases from J; junction bases left unmatched: 11. The DNA for the CDR3 is TGCAGTGCGGAAACTAGCGGGCCTAGGGATGAGCAGTTCTTC. Protein: CSAETSGPRDEQFF.

There are a few counts of this clonotype. J is TRBJ2-1 and V is TRBV15, with D unclear. This CDR3 contains 12 residues. V lost 0 bases and J 6 bases, leaving 3 bases between the germline ends. Germline CDR1 LNHNV, CDR2 YYDKDF (reference sequence). The CDR3 reads CATSRDANEQFF. CDR3 in DNA: TGTGCCACCAGCAGAGACGCCAATGAGCAGTTCTTC.

The chain recombines TRBV27 with TRBJ2-1; maybe TRBD1 (5 bases). Germline CDR1 and CDR2: MNHEY and SMNVEV (reference sequence). V dropped 5 bases and J dropped 7 bases, with 15 bases sitting between them. The CDR3 totals 14 residues. The CDR3 reads CASSQDIDGNEQFF. Here the CDR3 DNA reads TGTGCCAGCAGTCAGGACATCGACGGGAATGAGCAGTTCTTC.